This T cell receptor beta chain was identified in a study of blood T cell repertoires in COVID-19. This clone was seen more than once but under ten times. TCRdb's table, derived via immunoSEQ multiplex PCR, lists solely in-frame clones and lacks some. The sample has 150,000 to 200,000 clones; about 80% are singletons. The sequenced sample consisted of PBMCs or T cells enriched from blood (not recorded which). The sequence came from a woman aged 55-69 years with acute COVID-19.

The CDR3 DNA is TGCGCCAGCAGCCAAGTGGTAGGACAGGGGGCGTCTTATACTGAAGCTTTCTTT. Translation: CASSQVVGQGASYTEAFF. V is TRBV4-3 and J is TRBJ1-1; TRBD1 agrees at 11 bases. Germline assignment: CDR1 LGHNA and CDR2 YSLEER. This CDR3 is 18 amino acids long. With 1 base clipped from V and 5 bases from J, the junction kept 12 bases outside the gene matches.